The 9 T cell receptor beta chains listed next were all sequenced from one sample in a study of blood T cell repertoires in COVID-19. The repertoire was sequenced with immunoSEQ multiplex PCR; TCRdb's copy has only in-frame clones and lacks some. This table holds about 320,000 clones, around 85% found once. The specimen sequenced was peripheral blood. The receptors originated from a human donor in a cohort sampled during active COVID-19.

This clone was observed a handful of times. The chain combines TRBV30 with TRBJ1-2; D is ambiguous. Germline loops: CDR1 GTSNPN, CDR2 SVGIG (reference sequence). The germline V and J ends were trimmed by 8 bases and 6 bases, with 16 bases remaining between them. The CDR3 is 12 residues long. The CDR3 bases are TGTGCCCAAACCGGTGGGCAGAATGGCTACACCTTC. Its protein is CAQTGGQNGYTF.

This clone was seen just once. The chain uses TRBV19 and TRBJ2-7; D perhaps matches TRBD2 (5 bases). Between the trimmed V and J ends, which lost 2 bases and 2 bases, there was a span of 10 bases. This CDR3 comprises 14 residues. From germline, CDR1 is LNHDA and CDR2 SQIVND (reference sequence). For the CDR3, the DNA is TGTGCCAGTAGTATACCCGGGGTCCCCTACGAGCAGTACTTC. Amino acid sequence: CASSIPGVPYEQYF.

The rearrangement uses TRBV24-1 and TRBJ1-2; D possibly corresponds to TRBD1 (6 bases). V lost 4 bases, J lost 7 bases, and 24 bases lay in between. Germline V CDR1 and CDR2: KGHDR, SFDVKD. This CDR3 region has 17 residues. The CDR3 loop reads CATSEAPLRGRKRGYTF. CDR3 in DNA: TGTGCCACCAGTGAGGCCCCCCTCAGGGGCCGGAAGCGTGGCTACACCTTC.

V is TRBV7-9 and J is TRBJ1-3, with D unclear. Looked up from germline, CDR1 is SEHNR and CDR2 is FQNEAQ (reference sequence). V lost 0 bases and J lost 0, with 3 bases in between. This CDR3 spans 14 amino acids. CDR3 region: CASSLAHSGNTIYF. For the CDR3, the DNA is TGTGCCAGCAGCTTAGCCCACTCTGGAAACACCATATATTTT. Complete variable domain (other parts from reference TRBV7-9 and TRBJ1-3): DTGVSQNPRHKITKRGQNVTFRCDPISEHNRLYWYRQTLGQGPEFLTYFQNEAQLEKSRLLSDRFSAERPKGSFSTLEIQRTEQGDSAMYLCASSLAHSGNTIYFGEGSWLTVV.

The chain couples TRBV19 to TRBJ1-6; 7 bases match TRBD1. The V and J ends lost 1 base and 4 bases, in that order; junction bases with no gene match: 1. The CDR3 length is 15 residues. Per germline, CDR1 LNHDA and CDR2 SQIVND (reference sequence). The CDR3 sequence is CASSIGGQYNSPLHF. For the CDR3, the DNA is TGTGCCAGTAGTATAGGGGGACAGTATAATTCACCCCTCCACTTT.

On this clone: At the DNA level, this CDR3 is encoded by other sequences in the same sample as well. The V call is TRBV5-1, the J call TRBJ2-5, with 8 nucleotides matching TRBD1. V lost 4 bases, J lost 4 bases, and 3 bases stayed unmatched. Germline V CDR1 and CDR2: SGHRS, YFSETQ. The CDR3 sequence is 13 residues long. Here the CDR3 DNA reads TGCGCCAGCAGCCTGGACAGGGTAGAGACCCAGTACTTC. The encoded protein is CASSLDRVETQYF. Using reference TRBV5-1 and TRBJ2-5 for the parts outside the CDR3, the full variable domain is KAGVTQTPRYLIKTRGQQVTLSCSPISGHRSVSWYQQTPGQGLQFLFEYFSETQRNKGNFPGRFSGRQFSNSRSEMNVSTLELGDSALYLCASSLDRVETQYFGPGTRLLVL.

CDR3 in amino acids: CASSFHASGANYNEQFF. CDR3 sequence (DNA): TGCGCCAGCAGCTTTCATGCTAGCGGAGCCAACTACAATGAGCAGTTCTTC. This chain uses TRBV4-1 with TRBJ2-1, with 7 bases lining up with TRBD2. CDR3 length: 17 residues. V was pared by 5 bases and J by 3 bases, with 13 bases of the junction left unmatched. The germline CDR1 and CDR2 sequences are MGHRA and YSYEKL.

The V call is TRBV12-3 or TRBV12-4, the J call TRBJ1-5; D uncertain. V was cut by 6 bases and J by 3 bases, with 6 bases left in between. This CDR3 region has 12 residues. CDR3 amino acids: CASRRDNQPQHF. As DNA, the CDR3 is TGTGCCAGCAGGCGTGACAATCAGCCCCAGCATTTT.

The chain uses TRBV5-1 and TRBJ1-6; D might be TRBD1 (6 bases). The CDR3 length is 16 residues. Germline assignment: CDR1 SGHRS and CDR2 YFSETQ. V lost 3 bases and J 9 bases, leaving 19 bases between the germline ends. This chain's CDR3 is CASSSGQNSFSSPLHF. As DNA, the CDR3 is TGCGCCAGCAGCTCCGGACAGAACTCCTTTAGTTCACCCCTCCACTTT. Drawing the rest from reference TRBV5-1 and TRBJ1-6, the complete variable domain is KAGVTQTPRYLIKTRGQQVTLSCSPISGHRSVSWYQQTPGQGLQFLFEYFSETQRNKGNFPGRFSGRQFSNSRSEMNVSTLELGDSALYLCASSSGQNSFSSPLHFGNGTRLTVT.